The subject of this entry is one TCR beta chain. Its specificity is unknown. The junction had 10 bases not matched to a gene; V was cut back by 6 bases and J by 2 bases. Germline CDR1 SQVTM, CDR2 ANQGSEA. This CDR3 spans 14 amino acids. These data are taken from a study of OX40 agonist ivuxolimab in advanced cancers. Study-level background: Ivuxolimab, an antibody acting as an agonist of OX40 (CD134), was used to treat patients.

Some clones are missing from TCRdb's copy, which holds only in-frame ones; the method was immunoSEQ multiplex PCR. The sample consists of 55,000 to 85,000 clones, around 90% of them appearing once. With baseline, cycle 4 day 1, and cycle 7 day 1 as timepoints, blood was sampled. Findings and limits, study-wide: Within 6 weeks, CD4+ and CD8+ blood T cells expanded clonally at 0.1 to 3.0 mg/kg. Mean expanded clone counts were higher in CD8+ than CD4+ T cells.

The chain recombines TRBV29-1 with TRBJ2-7, with 7 bases lining up with TRBD1. The specimen was CD4+ or CD8+ T cells sorted from blood, collected in a trial of the OX40 agonist ivuxolimab. The receptor's source is an adult with an advanced solid tumor such as melanoma, head and neck, liver or kidney cancer. As DNA, the CDR3 is TGCAGCGTAACGGGACAGACGATCCCCTACGAGCAGTACTTC. This codes for CSVTGQTIPYEQYF.